This T cell receptor beta chain was identified during a study of blood T cell repertoires in COVID-19. Trimming at V came to 2 bases and at J to 3 bases, leaving 2 bases not matched to a gene. The CDR3 is 15 amino acids. Germline values: CDR1 MGHRA, CDR2 YSYEKL. Method: immunoSEQ multiplex PCR; TCRdb's copy keeps in-frame clones and lacks some. Found here are approximately 530,000 clones, approximately 91% of them singletons; the top ten hold about 8.2%. What was sequenced was peripheral blood. V and J are TRBV4-1 and TRBJ2-1; 9 positions agree with TRBD2. The receptor comes from a woman between 50 and 59 years old with COVID-19, enrolled during active disease. Here the CDR3 reads CASSQYSGGYNEQFF. Here the CDR3 DNA reads TGCGCCAGCAGCCAATATAGCGGGGGCTACAATGAGCAGTTCTTC.